This entry concerns a single T cell receptor beta chain. What it recognizes is unknown. V shed 5 bases and J 5 bases; nucleotides not matched to a gene: 1. The CDR3 has 12 amino acids. The germline gives CDR1 MDHEN, CDR2 SYDVKM. Profiling relied on immunoSEQ multiplex PCR, and the TCRdb table lists in-frame clones only, not all of them. The data contain 2 million to 2.5 million clones, less than 95% of them singletons. This specimen belongs to a study of shared clonotypes between healthy human individuals. Regarding the study as a whole: For sorted subsets, rarefaction showed incomplete sequencing despite large depth. Generation probabilities were higher for clonotypes shared across all four sorted-subset donors than for unshared ones. An effect of sequencing depth on clonotype sharing among donors was expected.

Only CD45RO-negative cells positively selected for CCR7 counted as naive CD8 cells, so terminally differentiated effector memory CD45RA+ cells were excluded. This receptor was taken from a man younger than 35 in good health. Sequencing was carried out using naive CD8+ T cells sorted from blood. The chain combines TRBV28 with TRBJ2-7; 9 bases agree with TRBD1. The CDR3 loop is CASSRTGDEQYF. CDR3 coding DNA: TGTGCCAGCAGTCGGACAGGGGACGAGCAGTACTTC. The full variable domain, with the rest looked up from reference TRBV28 and TRBJ2-7, is DVKVTQSSRYLVKRTGEKVFLECVQDMDHENMFWYRQDPGLGLRLIYFSYDVKMKEKGDIPEGYSVSREKKERFSLILESASTNQTSMYLCASSRTGDEQYFGPGTRLTVT.